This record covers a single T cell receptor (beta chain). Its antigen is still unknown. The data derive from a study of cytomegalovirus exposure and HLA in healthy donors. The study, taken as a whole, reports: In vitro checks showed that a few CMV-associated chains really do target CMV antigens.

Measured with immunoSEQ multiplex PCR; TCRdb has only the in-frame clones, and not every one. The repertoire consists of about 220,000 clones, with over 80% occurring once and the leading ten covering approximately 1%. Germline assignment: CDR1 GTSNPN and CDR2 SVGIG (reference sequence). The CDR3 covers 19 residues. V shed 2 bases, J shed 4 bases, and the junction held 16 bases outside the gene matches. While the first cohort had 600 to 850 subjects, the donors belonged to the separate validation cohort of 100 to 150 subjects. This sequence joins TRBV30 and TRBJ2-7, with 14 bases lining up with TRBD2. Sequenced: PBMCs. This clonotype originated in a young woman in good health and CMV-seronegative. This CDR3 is CAWSILRGTSGSKRYEQYF. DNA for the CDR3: TGTGCCTGGAGTATCTTACGGGGGACTAGCGGGAGTAAGAGGTACGAGCAGTACTTC.